This T cell receptor beta chain stems from a study of blood T cell repertoires in COVID-19. Data came from immunoSEQ multiplex PCR; TCRdb stores just in-frame clones and leaves some out. This sample yields around 160,000 clones, of which just under 90% are seen a single time; about 9.4% belongs to the top ten. This CDR3 spans 19 amino acids. From germline, CDR1 is LNHDA and CDR2 SQIVND (reference sequence). With V trimmed by 0 bases and J by 0 bases, 8 bases remained unmatched. J is TRBJ1-6 and V is TRBV19; 7 bases line up with TRBD1. Sequenced: peripheral blood. The receptor's source is a woman aged 65 to 85 with COVID-19, enrolled during active disease. The CDR3 here is CASSIDGTASFSYNSPLHF. CDR3 in DNA: TGTGCCAGTAGTATAGATGGGACAGCAAGCTTCTCCTATAATTCACCCCTCCACTTT.